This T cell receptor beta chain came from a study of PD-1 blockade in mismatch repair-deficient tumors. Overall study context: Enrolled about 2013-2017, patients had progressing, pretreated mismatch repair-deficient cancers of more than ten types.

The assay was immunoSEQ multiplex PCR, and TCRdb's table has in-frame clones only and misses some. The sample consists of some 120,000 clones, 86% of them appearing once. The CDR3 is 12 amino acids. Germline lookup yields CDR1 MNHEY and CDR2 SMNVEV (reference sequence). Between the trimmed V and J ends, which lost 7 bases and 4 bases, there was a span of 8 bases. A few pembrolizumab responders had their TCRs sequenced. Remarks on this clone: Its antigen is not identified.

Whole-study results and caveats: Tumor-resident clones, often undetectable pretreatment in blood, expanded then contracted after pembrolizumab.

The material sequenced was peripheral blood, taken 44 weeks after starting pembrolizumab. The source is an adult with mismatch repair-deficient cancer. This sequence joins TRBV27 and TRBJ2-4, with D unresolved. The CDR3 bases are TGTGCCAGCAAAGGGCCGAAAAACATTCAGTACTTC. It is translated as CASKGPKNIQYF.